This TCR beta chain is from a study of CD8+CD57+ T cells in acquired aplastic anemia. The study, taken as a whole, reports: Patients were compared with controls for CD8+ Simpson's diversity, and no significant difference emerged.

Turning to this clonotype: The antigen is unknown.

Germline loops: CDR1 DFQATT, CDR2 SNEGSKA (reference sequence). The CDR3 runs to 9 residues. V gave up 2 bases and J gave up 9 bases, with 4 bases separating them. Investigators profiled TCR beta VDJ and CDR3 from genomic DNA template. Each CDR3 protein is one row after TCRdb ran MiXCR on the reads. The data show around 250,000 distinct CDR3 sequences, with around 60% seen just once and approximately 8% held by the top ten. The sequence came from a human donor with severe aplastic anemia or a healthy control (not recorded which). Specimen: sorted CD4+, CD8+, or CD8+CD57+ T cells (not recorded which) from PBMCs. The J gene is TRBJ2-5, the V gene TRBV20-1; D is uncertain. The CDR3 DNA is TGCAGTGCTAGAAAGGCCCAGTACTTC. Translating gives CSARKAQYF.